This T cell receptor beta chain was recorded in a study of T cell responses to AZD1222 COVID-19 vaccine. CDR3 length: 16 residues. V was shortened by 0 bases and J by 1 base, with 13 bases between the two germline ends. CDR1 MNHEY and CDR2 SVGAGI come from the germline V gene. Sequenced by immunoSEQ multiplex PCR; TCRdb stores in-frame clones only, minus some. Here the sample spans 140,000 or so clones, roughly 90% being singletons. The sample here was peripheral blood, taken on day 0 of AZD1222 vaccination. The V call is TRBV6-5, the J call TRBJ2-7; D might be TRBD1 (5 bases). The TCR originated in an adult in good health. Written as DNA, the CDR3 is TGTGCCAGCAGTTACTCTTTCCCAGGGCTATCCTACGAGCAGTACTTC. It yields the protein CASSYSFPGLSYEQYF.